This entry features one T cell receptor (beta chain) sequence. Its antigen is not yet known. The input lacks base qualities; no much larger clone sits a single base away. V gives up 2 bases and J gives up 5 bases, and the segment between their germline ends measures 7 bases. The CDR3 holds 13 amino acids from the cysteine to the phenylalanine. The read is trimmed to its CDR3 DNA, 39 bases read in frame from base 1. These data are taken from a study of T-cell memory formation after mild COVID-19 (dated by TCRdb to about 2021). With respect to the entire study: Most TCR sequence clusters were specific to one of the two donors. In two donors, T-cell clones that expanded and contracted after mild COVID-19 were followed by sequencing TCRalpha and TCRbeta repertoires longitudinally. Two young, previously healthy adult volunteers, one female and one male, were included in the cohort. Overall results and qualifications from the work: Balanced CD4/CD8 phenotypes were observed for clones contracting from day 15 to 85, whereas a bias towards CD4+ was observed for a second wave of clones expanding from day 15 to 37. Contracting CD4+ clones were located mainly in the CM and EM memory subsets, whereas CD8+ clones were found to be enriched in EMRA. The detection of some responding clones in pre-infection memory suggests that pre-existing cross-reactive memory T cells joined the SARS-CoV-2 response. Only two mild cases were covered in the study, and larger cohorts including severe cases with pre-infection samples were considered necessary. SARS-CoV-2 specificity was not confirmed for the second-wave clones peaking on day 37.

Ficoll-Paque density gradient centrifugation was the method used to isolate PBMCs. The data were produced on an Illumina NovaSeq 6000. Using 5'RACE with constant-segment primers, TCRalpha and TCRbeta cDNA libraries were constructed, with sample barcodes and unique molecular identifiers added in the process. Trizol reagent was used to extract RNA from every sample. Library amplification was performed in two PCR steps, and a second sample barcode and Illumina TruSeq adapters were introduced in the second step. Sequencing of the libraries was done on an Illumina NovaSeq, producing 2 x 150 bp paired-end reads. As for how the authors treated the data: With migec v1.2.7, reads were demultiplexed and then collapsed into UMI-guided consensus sequences. Using mixcr v2.1.11, UMI consensuses were aligned to TRA and TRB V and J templates and then assembled into clonotypes. A clonotype was counted as expanded or contracted only when both edgeR and NoisET called the clonotype significant, with the noise models trained on biological replicates. For edgeR calls, the thresholds were a false discovery rate-adjusted p below 0.01 and a log2 fold-change of 1. As an exploratory analysis of dynamics, max-normalized trajectories of the 1000 most abundant clonotypes were examined with PCA combined with hierarchical clustering. Separately sequenced CD4+ and CD8+ repertoires were used to assign a CD4 or CD8 phenotype to each responding clone. TCRdb reran the public reads through fastp at Q25 and MiXCR, keeping productive beta chains. Rows matching on CDR3 protein sequence are summarized as one entry with the most common DNA and genes. The V and J calls shown here were made by TCRdb, not taken from the authors' results. The sample table contains 470,000 or so distinct CDR3 sequences; only one count was recorded for 18% of them. Around 12% of the sample comes from the top ten.

The sample consisted of PBMCs or a T cell subset sorted from them (not recorded which). Rearrangement joined TRBV12-3 or TRBV12-4 to TRBJ2-1; the D gene assignment is ambiguous. This clonotype originated in an adult woman who had mild COVID-19 (a few samples of this study predate the infection). The sample titles of this study are shuffled in the database, so cell type and time point are left out; the donor was told from shared clones. The DNA is TGTGCCAGCAGTTTAACTGGGGACAATGAGCAGTTCTTC. It encodes CASSLTGDNEQFF.